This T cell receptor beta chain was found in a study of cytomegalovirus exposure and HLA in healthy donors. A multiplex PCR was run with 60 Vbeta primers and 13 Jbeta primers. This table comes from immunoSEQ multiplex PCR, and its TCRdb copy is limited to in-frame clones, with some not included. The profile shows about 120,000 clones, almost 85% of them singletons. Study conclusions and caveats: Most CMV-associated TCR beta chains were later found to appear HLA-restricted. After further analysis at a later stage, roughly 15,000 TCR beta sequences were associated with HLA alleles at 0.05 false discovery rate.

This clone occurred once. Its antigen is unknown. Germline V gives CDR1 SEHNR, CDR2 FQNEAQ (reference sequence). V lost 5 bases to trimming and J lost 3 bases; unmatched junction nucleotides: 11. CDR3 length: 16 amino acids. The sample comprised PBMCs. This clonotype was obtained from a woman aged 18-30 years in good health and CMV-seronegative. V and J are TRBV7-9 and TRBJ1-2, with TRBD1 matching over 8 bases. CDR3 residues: CASSQTGVQGDYGYTF. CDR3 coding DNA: TGTGCCAGCAGCCAGACGGGGGTACAGGGGGACTATGGCTACACCTTC.